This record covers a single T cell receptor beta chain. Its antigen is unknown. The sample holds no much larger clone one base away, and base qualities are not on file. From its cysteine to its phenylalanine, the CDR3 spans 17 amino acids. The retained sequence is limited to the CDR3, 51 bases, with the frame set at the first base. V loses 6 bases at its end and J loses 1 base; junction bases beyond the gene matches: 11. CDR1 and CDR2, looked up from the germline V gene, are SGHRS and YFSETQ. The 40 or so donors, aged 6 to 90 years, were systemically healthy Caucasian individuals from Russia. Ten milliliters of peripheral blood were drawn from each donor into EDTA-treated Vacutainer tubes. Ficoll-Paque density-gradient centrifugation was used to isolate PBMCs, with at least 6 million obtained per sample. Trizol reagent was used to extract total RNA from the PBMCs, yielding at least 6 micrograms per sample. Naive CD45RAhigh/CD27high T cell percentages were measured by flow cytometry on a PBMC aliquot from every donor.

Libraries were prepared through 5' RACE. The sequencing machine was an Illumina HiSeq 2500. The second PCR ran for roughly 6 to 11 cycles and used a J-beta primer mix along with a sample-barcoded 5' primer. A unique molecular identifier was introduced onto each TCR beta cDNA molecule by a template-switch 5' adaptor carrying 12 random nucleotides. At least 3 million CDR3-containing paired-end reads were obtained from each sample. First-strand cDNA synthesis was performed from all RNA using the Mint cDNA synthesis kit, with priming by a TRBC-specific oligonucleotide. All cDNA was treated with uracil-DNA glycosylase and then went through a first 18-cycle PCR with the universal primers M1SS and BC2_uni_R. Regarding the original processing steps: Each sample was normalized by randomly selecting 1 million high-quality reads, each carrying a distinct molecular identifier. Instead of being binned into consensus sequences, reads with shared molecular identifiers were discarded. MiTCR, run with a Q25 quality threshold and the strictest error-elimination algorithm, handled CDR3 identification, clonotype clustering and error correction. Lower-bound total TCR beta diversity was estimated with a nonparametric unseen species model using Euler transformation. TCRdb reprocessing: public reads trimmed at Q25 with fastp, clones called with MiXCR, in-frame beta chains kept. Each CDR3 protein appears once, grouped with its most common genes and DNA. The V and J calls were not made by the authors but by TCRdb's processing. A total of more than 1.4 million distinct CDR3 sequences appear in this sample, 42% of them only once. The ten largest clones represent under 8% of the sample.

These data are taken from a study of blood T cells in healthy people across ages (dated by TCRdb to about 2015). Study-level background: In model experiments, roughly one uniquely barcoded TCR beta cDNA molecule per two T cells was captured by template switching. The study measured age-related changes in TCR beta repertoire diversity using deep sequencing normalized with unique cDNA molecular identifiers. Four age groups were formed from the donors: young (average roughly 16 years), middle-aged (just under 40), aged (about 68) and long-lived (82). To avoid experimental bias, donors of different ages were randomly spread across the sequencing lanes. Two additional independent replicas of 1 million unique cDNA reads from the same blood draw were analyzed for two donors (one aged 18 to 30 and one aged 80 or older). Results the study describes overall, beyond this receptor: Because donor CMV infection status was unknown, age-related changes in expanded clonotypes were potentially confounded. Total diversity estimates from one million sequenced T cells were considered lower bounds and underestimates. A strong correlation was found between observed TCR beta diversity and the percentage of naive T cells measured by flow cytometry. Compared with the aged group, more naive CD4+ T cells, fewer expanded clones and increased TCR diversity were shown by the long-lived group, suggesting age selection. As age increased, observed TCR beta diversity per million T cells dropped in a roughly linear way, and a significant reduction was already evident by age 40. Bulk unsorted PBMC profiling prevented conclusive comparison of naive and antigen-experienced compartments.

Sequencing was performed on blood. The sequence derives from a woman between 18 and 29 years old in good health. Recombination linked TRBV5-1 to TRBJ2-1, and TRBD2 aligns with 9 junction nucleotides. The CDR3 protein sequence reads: CASTPGLAQGSYNEQFF. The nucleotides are TGCGCCAGCACCCCGGGACTAGCTCAAGGTTCCTACAATGAGCAGTTCTTC.